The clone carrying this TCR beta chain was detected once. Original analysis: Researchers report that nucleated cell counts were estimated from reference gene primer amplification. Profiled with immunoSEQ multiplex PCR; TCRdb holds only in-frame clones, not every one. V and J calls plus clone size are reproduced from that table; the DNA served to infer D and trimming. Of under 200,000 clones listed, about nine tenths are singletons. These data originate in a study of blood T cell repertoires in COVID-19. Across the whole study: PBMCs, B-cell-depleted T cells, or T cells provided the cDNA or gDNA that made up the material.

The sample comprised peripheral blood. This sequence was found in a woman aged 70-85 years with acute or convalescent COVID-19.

Here the CDR3 DNA reads TGCGCCAGCAGTCCAGGATCTGGCTATGGCTACACCTTC. Encoded protein: CASSPGSGYGYTF. J is TRBJ1-2 and V is TRBV5-1; no definite D call. Germline assignment: CDR1 SGHRS and CDR2 YFSETQ. This CDR3 is built from 13 residues. V was shortened by 5 bases and J by 4 bases, with 12 bases between the two germline ends.